This paragraph covers one TCR beta chain sequence. Its antigen is as yet unknown. This CDR3 comprises 14 residues. Germline lookup yields CDR1 SGDLS and CDR2 YYNGEE. V lost 2 bases to trimming and J lost 1 base, with 9 bases between them. This sample was taken from a study of OX40 agonist ivuxolimab in advanced cancers. Study at large: Patients' therapy was ivuxolimab, an antibody that acts as an agonist of OX40 (CD134). Ivuxolimab was administered intravenously to patients at 0.01 to 10 mg/kg every 2 weeks. Overall study results and limits: Part of the nonresponder group also had normalized T-cell clonal expansion that was low.

The table came from immunoSEQ multiplex PCR; TCRdb's copy has only in-frame clones and leaves some out. The table has 130,000 or so clones, approximately 94% seen once. The rearrangement joins TRBV9 to TRBJ1-1, with D tentatively TRBD1 (6 bases). Sequencing used CD4+ or CD8+ T cells sorted from blood, obtained in a trial of the OX40 agonist ivuxolimab. The sequence derives from an adult with an advanced solid tumor such as melanoma, head and neck, liver or kidney cancer. The CDR3 coding sequence is TGTGCCAGCAGCGTGAGAGGGGGGAACACTGAAGCTTTCTTT. Its protein is CASSVRGGNTEAFF. Using reference TRBV9 and TRBJ1-1 for the parts outside the CDR3, the full variable domain is DSGVTQTPKHLITATGQRVTLRCSPRSGDLSVYWYQQSLDQGLQFLIQYYNGEERAKGNILERFSAQQFPDLHSELNLSSLELGDSALYFCASSVRGGNTEAFFGQGTRLTVV.